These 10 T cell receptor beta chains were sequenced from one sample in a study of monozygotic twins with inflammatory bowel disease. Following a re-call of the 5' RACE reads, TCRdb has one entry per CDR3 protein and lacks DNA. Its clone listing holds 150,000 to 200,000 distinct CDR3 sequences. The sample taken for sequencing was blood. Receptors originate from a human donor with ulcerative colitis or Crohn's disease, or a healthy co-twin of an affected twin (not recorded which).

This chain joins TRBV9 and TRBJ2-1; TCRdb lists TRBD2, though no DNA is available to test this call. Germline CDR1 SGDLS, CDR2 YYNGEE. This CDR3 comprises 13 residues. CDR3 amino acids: CASTWTEGDEQFF.

CDR3 amino acids: CASSAGRVDEQFF. V gene TRBV12-3 or TRBV12-4 combines with J gene TRBJ2-1; TCRdb's D gene call, TRBD1, goes unchecked for lack of DNA. The CDR3 covers 13 residues.

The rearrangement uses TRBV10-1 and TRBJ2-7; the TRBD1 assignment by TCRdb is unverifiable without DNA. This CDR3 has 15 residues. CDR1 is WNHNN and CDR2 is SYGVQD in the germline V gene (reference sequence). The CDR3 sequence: CASSGTGPNRGEQYF.

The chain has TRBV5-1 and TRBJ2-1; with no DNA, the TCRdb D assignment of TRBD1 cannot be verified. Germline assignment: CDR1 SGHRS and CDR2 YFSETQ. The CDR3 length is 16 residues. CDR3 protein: CASSLAPLASASEQFF.

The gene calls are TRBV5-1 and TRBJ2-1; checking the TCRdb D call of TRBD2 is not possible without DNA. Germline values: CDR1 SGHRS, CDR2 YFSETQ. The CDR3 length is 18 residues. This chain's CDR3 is CASSPGLAGARSYNEQFF.

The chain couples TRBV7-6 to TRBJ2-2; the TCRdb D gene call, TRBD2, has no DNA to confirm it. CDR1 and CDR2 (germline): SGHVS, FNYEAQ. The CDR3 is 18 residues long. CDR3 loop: CASSSPGTGPANTGELFF.

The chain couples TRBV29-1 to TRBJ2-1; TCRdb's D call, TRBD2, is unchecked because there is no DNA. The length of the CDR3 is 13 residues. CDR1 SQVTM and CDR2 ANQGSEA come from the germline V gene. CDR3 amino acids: CSLGLAGVNEQFF.

CDR3: CASSLQGGYGYTF. The chain has TRBV6-2 or TRBV6-3 and TRBJ1-2. CDR3 length: 13 residues. CDR1 MNHEY and CDR2 SVGEGT come from the germline V gene.

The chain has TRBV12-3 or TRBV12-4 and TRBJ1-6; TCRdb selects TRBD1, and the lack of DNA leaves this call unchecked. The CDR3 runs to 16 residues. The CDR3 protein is CASSFLTQGLNSPLHF.

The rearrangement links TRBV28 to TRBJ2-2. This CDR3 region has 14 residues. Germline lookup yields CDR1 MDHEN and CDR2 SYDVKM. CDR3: CASSFTRLAGELFF. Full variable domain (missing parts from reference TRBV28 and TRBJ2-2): DVKVTQSSRYLVKRTGEKVFLECVQDMDHENMFWYRQDPGLGLRLIYFSYDVKMKEKGDIPEGYSVSREKKERFSLILESASTNQTSMYLCASSFTRLAGELFFGEGSRLTVL.